A selection of T cell receptor beta chains follows, all from one sample in a study of T cells in Graves' hyperthyroidism and ophthalmopathy. One entry per CDR3 protein results from TCRdb running MiXCR on the multiplex PCR reads. The sample has about 200,000 distinct CDR3 sequences; around a sixth are singletons. Sequenced: blood. The receptor source for this set is a woman aged 50 to 65 with Graves' hyperthyroidism. Both conserved end residues are part of each CDR3. The D gene is left open where the match is weak. Expanded clones are given a class, and other clones once, few, many or no size at all.

d_gene	v_gene	abundance	j_gene	CDR3aa	CDR3nt
TRBD1	TRBV19	few	TRBJ1-2	CASSIAETGRYGYTF	TGTGCCAGTAGTATAGCGGAGACAGGGAGGTATGGCTACACCTTC
TRBD1	TRBV4-2	NA	TRBJ2-7	CASSQDRDRAVWYEQYF	TGTGCCAGCAGCCAAGACCGGGACAGGGCTGTCTGGTACGAGCAGTACTTC
NA	TRBV27	many	TRBJ1-1	CASSLSGQRRNTEAFF	TGTGCCAGCAGTTTGTCTGGGCAGCGAAGGAACACTGAAGCTTTCTTT
NA	TRBV29-1	many	TRBJ1-2	CSVAARNYGYTF	TGCAGCGTTGCGGCGCGGAACTATGGCTACACCTTC
TRBD1	TRBV2	few	TRBJ1-2	CASSEDRGFNYGYTF	TGTGCCAGCAGTGAAGACAGGGGGTTTAACTATGGCTACACCTTC
NA	TRBV6-1	many	TRBJ1-3	CASRDVNTIYF	TGTGCCAGCAGGGACGTAAACACCATATATTTT
NA	TRBV3-1	few	TRBJ1-2	CASSPREVNYGYTF	TGTGCCAGCAGCCCAAGGGAAGTTAACTATGGCTACACCTTC
TRBD1	TRBV10-3	many	TRBJ1-1	CAISKTGGPDTEAFF	TGTGCCATCAGCAAGACAGGGGGGCCGGACACTGAAGCTTTCTTT
NA	TRBV6-1	few	TRBJ2-7	CASRPPPLMGKTISYEQYF	TGTGCCAGCCGACCACCGCCTCTCATGGGGAAAACAATCTCCTACGAGCAGTACTTC
NA	TRBV7-8	many	TRBJ2-7	CASSLALYGFEQYF	TGTGCCAGCAGCTTAGCGCTCTATGGATTTGAGCAGTACTTC
TRBD2	TRBV7-3	NA	TRBJ2-1	CASSLSLPGTSGRSPYNEQFF	TGTGCCAGCAGCTTATCTCTTCCCGGGACTAGCGGGAGGAGTCCCTACAATGAGCAGTTCTTC
NA	TRBV2	many	TRBJ1-1	CASSEGRNEAFF	TGTGCCAGCAGTGAAGGGAGAAATGAAGCTTTCTTT
TRBD2	TRBV4-1	few	TRBJ2-5	CASSPPGLAGVRETQYF	TGCGCCAGCAGCCCCCCGGGACTAGCGGGAGTGAGAGAGACCCAGTACTTC
NA	TRBV12-5	NA	TRBJ2-2	CAIFNPWDTMNTGELFF	TGTGCTATTTTTAACCCCTGGGACACCATGAACACCGGGGAGCTGTTTTTT
NA	TRBV6-6	many	TRBJ1-5	CASSYRGDHQPQHF	TGTGCCAGCAGTTACAGGGGAGATCATCAGCCCCAGCATTTT
TRBD1	TRBV19	many	TRBJ1-1	CASNSARGRAFF	TGTGCCAGTAACTCGGCAAGGGGGCGAGCTTTCTTT
TRBD2	TRBV20-1	many	TRBJ2-5	CSASSGGIETQYF	TGCAGTGCTAGCAGCGGGGGGATCGAGACCCAGTACTTC
TRBD2	TRBV19	NA	TRBJ2-1	CASTSGRADQYNEQFF	TGTGCCAGCACTAGCGGGAGGGCCGATCAGTACAATGAGCAGTTCTTC
TRBD1	TRBV2	NA	TRBJ1-1	CASSAATGDRGPTEAFF	TGTGCCAGCAGTGCCGCCACCGGGGACAGGGGTCCCACTGAAGCTTTCTTT
TRBD1	TRBV6-1	many	TRBJ2-1	CASSLSGGYNEQFF	TGTGCCAGCAGTTTGTCAGGGGGTTACAATGAGCAGTTCTTC
NA	TRBV19	NA	TRBJ2-1	CASSTTRGNEQFF	TGTGCCAGTAGTACAACTAGGGGTAATGAGCAGTTCTTC
TRBD2	TRBV7-6	many	TRBJ2-7	CASSPKFGGSPSYEQYF	TGTGCCAGCAGCCCCAAGTTCGGCGGGAGCCCCTCCTACGAGCAGTACTTC
TRBD2	TRBV28	many	TRBJ2-3	CASRKRAGAGTDTQYF	TGTGCCAGCAGAAAACGGGCGGGAGCCGGCACAGATACGCAGTATTTT
NA	TRBV10-3	many	TRBJ2-3	CAIRPDGGTDTQYF	TGTGCCATCAGACCGGACGGCGGCACAGATACGCAGTATTTT
NA	TRBV3-1	many	TRBJ1-2	CASSQDRGVPYGYTF	TGTGCCAGCAGCCAAGATCGGGGGGTCCCTTATGGCTACACCTTC
TRBD2	TRBV12-3/TRBV12-4	many	TRBJ2-7	CASSLAGAGGPREQYF	TGTGCCAGCAGTTTAGCGGGGGCGGGAGGGCCCCGGGAGCAGTACTTC
TRBD2	TRBV30	NA	TRBJ2-3	CAWSVPGGDTQYF	TGTGCCTGGAGTGTACCGGGAGGAGATACGCAGTATTTT
NA	TRBV7-9	many	TRBJ1-1	CASSSIRGLSNTEAFF	TGTGCCAGCAGCTCGATCCGAGGGCTCTCGAACACTGAAGCTTTCTTT
TRBD2	TRBV20-1	many	TRBJ2-1	CSASLAGIYNEQFF	TGCAGTGCTAGCCTAGCGGGAATATACAATGAGCAGTTCTTC
NA	TRBV12-5	NA	TRBJ2-5	CASGPMQRQETQYF	TGTGCTAGTGGTCCCATGCAGAGACAAGAGACCCAGTACTTC
TRBD2	TRBV3-1	many	TRBJ2-2	CASSRRTSGRASGTGELFF	TGTGCCAGCAGCCGACGGACTAGCGGGAGGGCCTCGGGCACCGGGGAGCTGTTTTTT
NA	TRBV7-9	few	TRBJ1-2	CASTDNVQGYNYGYTF	TGTGCCAGCACCGATAACGTGCAGGGCTACAACTATGGCTACACCTTC
TRBD2	TRBV27	NA	TRBJ2-5	CASSSPLAGGETQYF	TGTGCCAGCAGTTCCCCACTAGCGGGAGGAGAGACCCAGTACTTC
TRBD1	TRBV20-1	few	TRBJ1-1	CSAKRDSLIEAFF	TGCAGTGCTAAGCGGGACAGCCTTATAGAAGCTTTCTTT
TRBD2	TRBV5-1	many	TRBJ2-1	CASSRIPRPGLGRNEQFF	TGCGCCAGCAGCCGTATCCCCCGACCGGGACTAGGAAGGAATGAGCAGTTCTTC
NA	TRBV2	many	TRBJ1-1	CASSEGHRRTEAFF	TGTGCCAGCAGTGAAGGGCACCGTCGGACTGAAGCTTTCTTT
NA	TRBV20-1	many	TRBJ2-5	CSARQGQETQYF	TGCAGTGCTAGACAGGGACAAGAGACCCAGTACTTC
NA	TRBV5-1	NA	TRBJ2-6	CASSLEVPGANVLTF	TGCGCCAGCAGCTTGGAAGTGCCTGGGGCCAACGTCCTGACTTTC
TRBD1	TRBV15	many	TRBJ1-6	CATSRDSATGWLPLHF	TGTGCCACCAGCAGAGATAGCGCGACAGGGTGGCTACCCCTCCACTTT
TRBD2	TRBV4-2	NA	TRBJ2-1	CASSQPGLAGDGEQFF	TGTGCCAGCAGCCAACCGGGACTAGCGGGAGATGGTGAGCAGTTCTTC
NA	TRBV2	few	TRBJ1-2	CASSEANYGYTF	TGTGCCAGCAGTGAAGCCAACTATGGCTACACCTTC
NA	TRBV5-1	many	TRBJ2-3	CASSLAVLGDTQYF	TGCGCCAGCAGCTTGGCCGTGTTAGGAGATACGCAGTATTTT
NA	TRBV11-1	many	TRBJ2-6	CASSLPGGANVLTF	TGTGCCAGCAGCTTGCCTGGTGGGGCCAACGTCCTGACTTTC
TRBD1	TRBV6-4	few	TRBJ2-2	CASSEGTVNTGELFF	TGTGCCAGCAGTGAAGGGACAGTGAACACCGGGGAGCTGTTTTTT
TRBD1	TRBV30	many	TRBJ2-7	CAWSVLRTGDGEQYF	TGTGCCTGGAGTGTATTAAGGACAGGGGATGGTGAGCAGTACTTC
TRBD1	TRBV30	NA	TRBJ1-5	CAWSTETGVINQPQHF	TGTGCCTGGAGTACCGAGACAGGGGTAATCAATCAGCCCCAGCATTTT
TRBD2	TRBV7-2	few	TRBJ2-1	CASSFPGTSGNEQFF	TGTGCCAGCAGCTTTCCGGGGACTAGTGGTAATGAGCAGTTCTTC
NA	TRBV7-2	few	TRBJ1-5	CASSLRDGSQPQHF	TGTGCCAGCAGCCTCAGGGACGGCAGTCAGCCCCAGCATTTT
TRBD2	TRBV2	few	TRBJ2-1	CASSESPHWAGLTGGNNEQFF	TGTGCCAGCAGTGAGAGTCCCCATTGGGCGGGCCTGACCGGGGGGAACAATGAGCAGTTCTTC
NA	TRBV9	few	TRBJ1-5	CASSVGPGVSNQPQHF	TGTGCCAGCAGCGTAGGGCCAGGGGTTAGCAATCAGCCCCAGCATTTT
TRBD1	TRBV27	few	TRBJ1-4	CASSFSGTVDEKLFF	TGTGCCAGCAGTTTTTCCGGGACAGTGGATGAAAAACTGTTTTTT
TRBD2	TRBV9	NA	TRBJ2-1	CASSVELAGGIYNEQFF	TGTGCCAGCAGCGTAGAGCTAGCGGGAGGTATCTACAATGAGCAGTTCTTC
NA	TRBV20-1	NA	TRBJ2-2	CSARALLGGTGELFF	TGCAGTGCTAGAGCTCTCCTGGGCGGCACCGGGGAGCTGTTTTTT
TRBD1	TRBV12-3/TRBV12-4	many	TRBJ1-5	CASSLGQGAGNQPQHF	TGTGCCAGCAGTTTGGGACAGGGGGCTGGCAATCAGCCCCAGCATTTT
NA	TRBV29-1	many	TRBJ2-7	CSVMTEVYEQYF	TGCAGCGTTATGACAGAAGTCTACGAGCAGTACTTC
NA	TRBV29-1	NA	TRBJ2-2	CSASEGGTGELFF	TGCAGCGCCTCGGAGGGCGGTACCGGGGAGCTGTTTTTT
TRBD1	TRBV2	many	TRBJ2-3	CASRDRGVDTQYF	TGTGCCAGCCGGGACAGGGGTGTAGATACGCAGTATTTT
NA	TRBV13	many	TRBJ2-7	CASSSRGLRPSSYEQYF	TGTGCCAGCAGCTCTAGGGGCTTACGCCCTAGCTCCTACGAGCAGTACTTC
TRBD2	TRBV24-1	few	TRBJ2-3	CATSDLPGGTGGSGMTDTQYF	TGTGCCACCAGTGATTTGCCCGGGGGGACCGGCGGTAGCGGGATGACAGATACGCAGTATTTT